The clone carrying this TCR beta chain showed up just a few times. Antigen unknown. The data belong to a study of identical twins. Template switching introduced a universal primer site, and the cDNA bore unique molecular identifiers. TCRdb used MiXCR to reprocess the 5' RACE reads, holding one entry per CDR3 protein. The table lists fewer than 550,000 distinct CDR3 sequences, 13% to 15% of them singletons. Healthy Caucasians, and only they, were the donors. Study results and caveats: Its conclusions, products of cross-sectional statistical analysis, did not come from following the same donors. Within twin pairs, the out-of-frame alpha sequences they shared showed excess low generation probability.

Another study also made use of these data, one on yellow fever vaccine responses in identical twins.

This receptor was obtained from a woman aged 18 to 35 in good health. The sequenced sample was CD4+ T cells sorted from blood.

The CDR3 protein is CASSSWESGREDTQYF. The DNA of the CDR3 is TGTGCCAGCAGTTCCTGGGAGAGCGGGAGGGAAGATACGCAGTATTTT. This chain uses TRBV6-5 with TRBJ2-3; 10 positions agree with TRBD2. V trimming: 4 bases; J trimming: 5 bases; junction bases outside the gene matches: 9. The CDR3 extends over 16 amino acids. The germline CDR1 and CDR2 sequences are MNHEY and SVGAGI.